A selection of T cell receptor beta chains follows, all from one sample in a study of regulatory T cells in long-lasting Graves disease. TCRdb used MiXCR to reprocess the multiplex PCR reads, holding one entry per CDR3 protein. There are around 460,000 distinct CDR3 sequences in the sample; 22% occur only once, and around 13% lies in the top ten. The source material was peripheral blood mononuclear cells (PBMCs), sampled when the disease was refractory, from a patient treated with antithyroid drugs. The receptors derive from a female donor with Graves disease. CDR3s include the opening cysteine and the closing phenylalanine or tryptophan. D genes are given only for firm matches. Clone size is not always given. Where it is, it says once, few, many or a class for expanded clones.

D	V	size	J	CDR3	DNA
-	TRBV5-1	few	TRBJ2-7	CASSQGRKEFEQYF	TGCGCCAGCAGCCAGGGACGCAAGGAATTCGAGCAGTACTTC
-	TRBV19	-	TRBJ1-6	CASSEMGHYNSPLHF	TGTGCCAGTAGTGAAATGGGACACTATAATTCACCCCTCCACTTT
TRBD1	TRBV10-3	-	TRBJ2-2	CAITMGQGNTGELFF	TGTGCCATCACTATGGGACAGGGGAACACCGGGGAGCTGTTTTTT
TRBD2	TRBV7-2	-	TRBJ2-3	CASSLGRSGSTTDTQYF	TGTGCCAGCAGCTTAGGGAGAAGCGGGAGCACTACAGATACGCAGTATTTT
TRBD1	TRBV7-9	few	TRBJ2-5	CASSLGQGEQETQYF	TGTGCCAGCAGCTTAGGACAGGGGGAACAAGAGACCCAGTACTTC
-	TRBV9	-	TRBJ2-5	CASSTRQEPQETQYF	TGTGCCAGCAGCACTCGACAGGAACCGCAAGAGACCCAGTACTTC
-	TRBV30	few	TRBJ2-6	CAWSVGGGANVLTF	TGTGCCTGGAGTGTAGGCGGTGGGGCCAACGTCCTGACTTTC
-	TRBV20-1	few	TRBJ2-5	CSARGGWGETQYF	TGCAGTGCTAGGGGCGGATGGGGAGAGACCCAGTACTTC
-	TRBV6-1	few	TRBJ2-5	CASSERWQSTQETQYF	TGTGCCAGCAGTGAACGGTGGCAGTCTACCCAAGAGACCCAGTACTTC
-	TRBV30	many	TRBJ1-4	CAWSVRANGKLFF	TGTGCCTGGAGTGTACGAGCCAATGGAAAACTGTTTTTT
-	TRBV7-2	few	TRBJ1-4	CASSSPYPATNEKLFF	TGTGCCAGCAGCTCCCCCTATCCCGCAACTAATGAAAAACTGTTTTTT
TRBD2	TRBV5-1	-	TRBJ2-3	CASSLAWSGALPPDTQYF	TGCGCCAGCAGCTTGGCCTGGAGCGGGGCCCTTCCCCCAGATACGCAGTATTTT
TRBD2	TRBV9	few	TRBJ2-1	CASSVAPGGTNEQFF	TGTGCCAGCAGCGTAGCCCCGGGGGGGACCAATGAGCAGTTCTTC
-	TRBV7-3	-	TRBJ2-3	CASSLTPTSTDTQYF	TGTGCCAGCAGCTTAACGCCGACTAGCACAGATACGCAGTATTTT
-	TRBV12-3/TRBV12-4	many	TRBJ1-5	CASSFDRWDQPQHF	TGTGCCAGCAGTTTCGACCGGTGGGATCAGCCCCAGCATTTT
-	TRBV7-2	many	TRBJ1-2	CASSLETGRGYTF	TGTGCCAGCAGCTTAGAGACGGGGCGCGGCTACACCTTC
-	TRBV29-1	few	TRBJ1-1	CSARQVINTEAFF	TGCAGCGCCCGACAGGTGATAAACACTGAAGCTTTCTTT
-	TRBV2	many	TRBJ1-5	CATKDSYSNQPQHF	TGTGCCACCAAAGACTCCTATAGCAATCAGCCCCAGCATTTT
TRBD1	TRBV28	many	TRBJ2-3	CASSFLDRADTQYF	TGTGCCAGCAGTTTCCTTGACAGGGCGGATACGCAGTATTTT
-	TRBV19	once	TRBJ1-5	CASSMSVGAGDQPQHF	TGTGCCAGTAGTATGAGTGTAGGGGCAGGGGATCAGCCCCAGCATTTT
TRBD1	TRBV2	many	TRBJ1-2	CASTQRDSPKSYGYTF	TGTGCCAGCACCCAGCGGGACAGCCCAAAGAGCTATGGCTACACCTTC
-	TRBV5-1	few	TRBJ1-3	CASSLEGTGAASGNTIYF	TGCGCCAGCAGCCTGGAGGGGACGGGCGCTGCGTCTGGAAACACCATATATTTT
TRBD1	TRBV24-1	many	TRBJ1-2	CATSGGQFYGYTF	TGTGCCACCAGTGGGGGACAGTTCTATGGCTACACCTTC
TRBD2	TRBV12-3/TRBV12-4	many	TRBJ2-2	CASSTSGREAGELFF	TGTGCCAGCAGTACTAGCGGGAGAGAAGCCGGGGAGCTGTTTTTT
TRBD1	TRBV20-1	many	TRBJ2-5	CSADRGGTQYF	TGCAGTGCTGACAGGGGGGGGACCCAGTACTTC
TRBD2	TRBV6-1	few	TRBJ2-3	CASSRGGLTDTQYF	TGTGCCAGCAGTCGCGGGGGGCTCACAGATACGCAGTATTTT
TRBD2	TRBV6-1	many	TRBJ2-3	CASSDSIAGGNTDTQYF	TGTGCCAGCAGTGATTCGATAGCGGGCGGGAACACAGATACGCAGTATTTT
-	TRBV2	many	TRBJ1-4	CASRRQGLLNEKLFF	TGTGCCAGTCGTCGTCAGGGACTGTTGAATGAAAAACTGTTTTTT
-	TRBV9	many	TRBJ2-2	CASSRHGVSTGELFF	TGTGCCAGCAGCCGCCATGGGGTGAGCACCGGGGAGCTGTTTTTT
-	TRBV7-2	many	TRBJ2-7	CASSLAVGSVPYEQYF	TGTGCCAGCAGCTTAGCAGTGGGGTCAGTGCCCTACGAGCAGTACTTC
-	TRBV29-1	-	TRBJ2-3	CSVEDQSDTQYF	TGCAGCGTTGAAGATCAGTCGGATACGCAGTATTTT
-	TRBV27	many	TRBJ1-1	CASSSHLNTEAFF	TGTGCCAGCAGTTCCCACCTTAACACTGAAGCTTTCTTT